The 18 T cell receptor beta chains listed next were all sequenced from one sample in a study of metastatic and nonmetastatic thyroid tumors. Thyroid surgery had not been preceded by any treatment in any patient. TCRdb re-clonotyped the PCR reads through MiXCR. The sample has 60,000 or so clones; 25% to 35% are singletons. The sample comprised blood. The source of these receptors is a female donor with papillary thyroid cancer or a benign thyroid nodule (not recorded which). Some clones in this sample may be carry-over from other donors' samples.

V gene TRBV3-1 combines with J gene TRBJ1-5; maybe TRBD1 (6 bases). Germline V gene data show CDR1 as LGHDT and CDR2 as YNNKEL (reference sequence). This CDR3 is built from 18 residues. Trimming shortened V by 1 base and J by 3 bases, and 19 bases separated the two germline ends. Here the CDR3 reads CASSQGPPQTGLNQPQHF. The DNA of the CDR3 is TGTGCCAGCAGCCAAGGGCCCCCACAGACAGGCCTCAATCAGCCCCAGCATTTT.

V and J are TRBV18 and TRBJ1-5; 9 bases are a match to TRBD1. The CDR3 loop spans 14 amino acids. CDR1 and CDR2 from the germline V gene are KGHSH and LQKENI. The V and J ends lost 3 bases and 7 bases, in that order; junction bases with no gene match: 4. The CDR3 DNA sequence: TGTGCCAGCTCACCCGGGACAGGGTCCCAGCCCCAGCATTTT. Encoded protein: CASSPGTGSQPQHF.

The rearrangement uses TRBV12-3 or TRBV12-4 and TRBJ2-6; 9 bases align to TRBD1. With 6 bases clipped from V and 0 bases from J, the junction kept 6 bases outside the gene matches. The CDR3 runs 17 residues. CDR3 sequence (DNA): TGTGCCAGCAGCCGACAGGGGGGCGGCTCTGGGGCCAACGTCCTGACTTTC. This sequence encodes CASSRQGGGSGANVLTF.

This chain joins TRBV12-3 or TRBV12-4 and TRBJ2-7; D may be TRBD2 (5 bases). V gave up 5 bases and J gave up 5 bases, with 10 bases separating them. This CDR3 is 12 amino acids long. The chain's CDR3 is CASSPGLHEQYF. CDR3 nucleotides: TGTGCCAGCAGTCCCGGACTCCACGAGCAGTACTTC.

The chain joins TRBV2 to TRBJ1-1; 8 positions match TRBD1. This CDR3 comprises 12 residues. Germline trimming cut 4 bases from V and 12 bases from J; bases unmatched to any gene: 7. Germline values: CDR1 SNHLY, CDR2 FYNNEI. This CDR3 is CASSGRQGSSFF. The CDR3 coding sequence is TGTGCCAGCAGTGGACGACAGGGGAGTTCTTTCTTT.

This clone was recorded a few times. The V gene is TRBV6-1, the J gene TRBJ1-6, with a tentative D call TRBD1 (6 bases). Germline V gives CDR1 MNHNS, CDR2 SASEGT. The CDR3 sequence is 13 residues long. Trimming removed 6 bases at V and 6 bases at J, with 9 bases between. CDR3 coding DNA: TGTGCCAGCAGCGGACAGATTAATTCACCCCTCCACTTT. Amino acid sequence: CASSGQINSPLHF.

The chain couples TRBV20-1 to TRBJ1-6; the D is unclear. The germline CDR1 and CDR2 sequences are DFQATT and SNEGSKA (reference sequence). V was cut by 5 bases and J by 5 bases, with 4 bases left in between. CDR3 length: 11 amino acids. The CDR3 sequence: CSAVDNSPLHF. Here the CDR3 DNA reads TGCAGTGCTGTGGATAATTCACCCCTCCACTTT.

This clone was recorded a few times. This rearrangement joins TRBV6-2 or TRBV6-3 to TRBJ2-7; D may be TRBD2 (5 bases). Germline CDR1 and CDR2: MNHEY and SVGEGT. V lost 6 bases and J lost 6, with 18 bases in between. This CDR3 has 14 residues. CDR3 nucleotides: TGTGCCAGCAGCCCCCTGCTAGCTCGGGGCGAGCAGTACTTC. As protein: CASSPLLARGEQYF.

The gene calls are TRBV28 and TRBJ2-3; D may correspond to TRBD1 or TRBD2 (6 bases each). The CDR3 loop spans 14 amino acids. CDR1 is MDHEN and CDR2 is SYDVKM in the germline V gene. Trimming removed 2 bases at V and 5 bases at J, with 11 bases between. Here the CDR3 DNA reads TGTGCCAGCAGTTTAGTCGGGGGCGAAGATACGCAGTATTTT. Translating it yields CASSLVGGEDTQYF.

This sequence joins TRBV6-1 and TRBJ2-7; no clear D. V was clipped by 7 bases and J by 0 bases, with 13 bases between them. Germline-derived CDR1 and CDR2 are MNHNS and SASEGT. The CDR3 is 14 residues long. The CDR3 DNA sequence: TGTGCCAGCACCCAAGGCTGGAGCTCCTACGAGCAGTACTTC. Translation gives CASTQGWSSYEQYF.

There are a few counts of this clone. The rearrangement joins TRBV20-1 to TRBJ1-2; unclear D gene. The CDR3 sequence is 11 residues long. CDR1 and CDR2 from the germline V gene are DFQATT and SNEGSKA (reference sequence). Trimming removed 5 bases at V and 4 bases at J, with 8 bases between. The CDR3 nucleotides are TGCAGTGCTCTGGACGGCTATGGCTACACCTTC. It encodes CSALDGYGYTF.

In its sample, this clone was seen many times. The chain links TRBV20-1 to TRBJ2-1; D not certain. This CDR3 contains 10 residues. The germline CDR1 and CDR2 sequences are DFQATT and SNEGSKA (reference sequence). V lost 2 bases, J lost 5 bases, and 1 base lay in between. CDR3 residues: CSARNNEQFF. CDR3 bases: TGCAGTGCTAGAAACAATGAGCAGTTCTTC.

This clone was seen a handful of times. The V and J genes are TRBV28 and TRBJ1-2; 10 bases are a match to TRBD1. With V trimmed by 10 bases and J by 8 bases, 22 bases remained unmatched. This CDR3 region has 17 residues. Germline loops: CDR1 MDHEN, CDR2 SYDVKM. DNA of the CDR3: TGTGCCACTTCATCGGGGAAATTAGACAGGGGGCCAGAAGGCTACACCTTC. This sequence encodes CATSSGKLDRGPEGYTF.

This clone was recorded at least ten times. The chain employs TRBV20-1 and TRBJ2-7; 11 nucleotides line up with TRBD2. V was pared by 3 bases and J by 4 bases, with 5 bases of the junction left unmatched. The CDR3 is 14 residues long. Germline V lookup: CDR1 DFQATT, CDR2 SNEGSKA (reference sequence). Written as DNA, the CDR3 is TGCAGTGCTAGGATAGTAGCGGGAGGGTACGAGCAGTACTTC. It specifies CSARIVAGGYEQYF.

The chain couples TRBV11-1 to TRBJ1-3; a possible D gene is TRBD1 (6 bases). CDR1 is SGHAT and CDR2 is FQDESV in the germline V gene (reference sequence). CDR3 size: 16 residues. The germline V and J ends were trimmed by 2 bases and 4 bases, with 15 bases remaining between them. DNA of the CDR3: TGTGCCAGCAGCTTATCCCCGGGGGCCGGAGGAAACACCATATATTTT. Protein sequence: CASSLSPGAGGNTIYF.

This chain links TRBV19 with TRBJ1-4, with D hard to call. The germline gives CDR1 LNHDA, CDR2 SQIVND (reference sequence). The length of the CDR3 is 12 residues. Trimming pared 0 bases from V and 7 bases from J, leaving 3 bases between. CDR3 amino acids: CASSIDREKLFF. DNA for the CDR3: TGTGCCAGTAGTATAGATCGTGAAAAACTGTTTTTT.

CDR3 sequence (DNA): TGTGCCAGCAGTGAGTCTACTAGCGGCACAGATACGCAGTATTTT. Protein: CASSESTSGTDTQYF. The gene calls are TRBV6-4 and TRBJ2-3, with 7 bases matching TRBD2. The CDR3 has 15 amino acids. Germline V lookup: CDR1 MRHNA, CDR2 SNTAGT. J was trimmed by 1 base and V by 3 bases; bases with no gene match: 4.

The V gene is TRBV20-1, the J gene TRBJ2-1; 8 bases line up with TRBD1. The CDR3 is made up of 14 amino acids. The J segment lost 3 bases and the V segment lost 6 bases, leaving 7 bases of the junction unmatched. Germline lookup yields CDR1 DFQATT and CDR2 SNEGSKA (reference sequence). The CDR3 DNA sequence: TGCAGTGCCGCGGGACAGGTATTCTACAATGAGCAGTTCTTC. As protein: CSAAGQVFYNEQFF.